Listed here are 11 T cell receptor beta chains from one sample, sequenced in a study of T-cell memory formation after mild COVID-19. Each CDR3 protein gets one entry after TCRdb re-called the 5' RACE reads with MiXCR. The table includes approximately 270,000 distinct CDR3 sequences, about 17% detected once. What was sequenced was PBMCs or a T cell subset sorted from them (not recorded which). Receptors were obtained from a man in his late teens or twenties who had mild COVID-19 (a few samples of this study predate the infection). Cell type and time point are not known.

V and J are TRBV6-2 or TRBV6-3 and TRBJ1-5; 9 bases map to TRBD1. CDR3 length: 15 amino acids. The J segment lost 4 bases and the V segment lost 8 bases, leaving 9 bases of the junction unmatched. The germline V gene has CDR1 MNHEY and CDR2 SVGEGT. CDR3 in amino acids: CASGPGQGRNQPQHF. CDR3 nucleotides: TGTGCCAGCGGCCCAGGACAGGGGCGAAATCAGCCCCAGCATTTT.

This clonotype turned up a few times. The V gene is TRBV24-1, the J gene TRBJ1-2; D is ambiguous. The length of the CDR3 is 11 residues. The V gene lost 6 bases and the J gene lost 10 bases, with 11 bases spanning the gap. Germline V gene lookup returns CDR1 KGHDR and CDR2 SFDVKD. The CDR3 DNA is TGTGCCACCAGTTCGGAGGGCATCTACACCTTC. It translates to CATSSEGIYTF.

The chain employs TRBV20-1 and TRBJ2-3; D is perhaps TRBD2 (6 bases). Germline CDR1 DFQATT, CDR2 SNEGSKA (reference sequence). The CDR3 contains 14 residues. Deletions cut 6 bases from V and 1 base from J, with 14 bases between. The CDR3, as DNA: TGCAGTGCACATGCTGGCGGGGGCACAGATACGCAGTATTTT. Translated: CSAHAGGGTDTQYF.

Here the CDR3 DNA reads TGTGCCAGCAGCTTGGGTAAGACAGGCCCTAACACTGAAGCTTTCTTT. Translation: CASSLGKTGPNTEAFF. The chain has TRBV5-4 and TRBJ1-1; maybe TRBD1 (6 bases). The germline V and J ends were trimmed by 0 bases and 2 bases, with 14 bases remaining between them. Looked up from germline, CDR1 is SGHNT and CDR2 is YYREEE (reference sequence). CDR3 size: 16 residues.

This clonotype was found many times. V is TRBV19 and J is TRBJ2-1, with D perhaps assigned TRBD1 or TRBD2 (6 bases each). The CDR3 totals 16 residues. In germline, CDR1 is LNHDA, CDR2 SQIVND (reference sequence). Between the trimmed V and J ends, which lost 3 bases and 4 bases, there was a span of 16 bases. The CDR3 DNA sequence: TGTGCCAGTAGTATCGGGTCTCGGGGGCGATACAATGAGCAGTTCTTC. Translation: CASSIGSRGRYNEQFF.

The rearrangement links TRBV7-3 to TRBJ1-2; possible D gene TRBD1, 6 bases. V gave up 5 bases and J gave up 7 bases, with 17 bases separating them. Germline V gene data show CDR1 as SGHTA and CDR2 as FQGTGA. The length of the CDR3 is 14 residues. This CDR3 reads CASSLGNRDGGYTF. The CDR3 DNA is TGTGCCAGCAGCCTAGGGAACAGGGACGGTGGCTACACCTTC.

This clonotype was observed a handful of times. The chain is built from TRBV3-2 and TRBJ2-3; the table's D call of TRBD1 was not tested on the DNA. TRBV3-2 is deemed a pseudogene. The CDR3 is 14 amino acids. CDR3 amino acids: CASSHPGRTDTQYF. In DNA, the CDR3 is TGTGCCAGCAGCCACCCAGGGAGGACAGATACGCAGTATTTT.

The CDR3 loop is CASSQLRLRGTNTEAFF. CDR3 nucleotides: TGCGCCAGCAGCCAATTACGATTGAGGGGCACGAACACTGAAGCTTTCTTT. The gene calls are TRBV4-1 and TRBJ1-1; a possible D gene is TRBD1 (5 bases). The germline CDR1 and CDR2 sequences are MGHRA and YSYEKL. Trimming removed 2 bases from V and 1 base from J, with 17 bases in between. This CDR3 comprises 17 residues.

Ten or more counts support this clonotype. The chain employs TRBV4-1 and TRBJ2-1, with 8 nucleotides matching TRBD2. The CDR3 is made up of 16 amino acids. Germline CDR1 reads MGHRA; CDR2 reads YSYEKL. V was pared by 1 base and J by 4 bases, with 6 bases of the junction left unmatched. The CDR3 region is CASSQVPGGPYNEQFF. The CDR3 DNA reads as TGCGCCAGCAGCCAAGTTCCGGGGGGGCCATACAATGAGCAGTTCTTC.

This clonotype has just a few counts. The CDR3 coding sequence is TGCGCCAGCAGCCTGGCTACAGGGATCTACGAGCAGTACGTC. This translates into CASSLATGIYEQYV. The chain joins TRBV4-1 to TRBJ2-7; TRBD1 might be the D (6 bases). Trimming shortened V by 4 bases and J by 3 bases, and 13 bases separated the two germline ends. This CDR3 comprises 14 residues. From germline, CDR1 is MGHRA and CDR2 YSYEKL.

This clonotype was counted a few times. V is TRBV20-1 and J is TRBJ2-7, with TRBD2 identical over 8 bases. Germline V gene lookup returns CDR1 DFQATT and CDR2 SNEGSKA (reference sequence). The CDR3 sequence is 20 residues long. With V trimmed by 0 bases and J by 1 base, 20 bases remained unmatched. The CDR3 region has the DNA TGCAGTGCTAGAGATTCCGAAGCGGGGGACGGAGCCTTAGTTTCCTACGAGCAGTACTTC. It codes for CSARDSEAGDGALVSYEQYF.